Given below is one T cell receptor (beta chain) in context. Antigen specificity is unknown. This CDR3 contains 16 residues. V shed 5 bases and J shed 1 base, with 17 bases lying between them. The V gene's germline CDR1 is MNHEY and CDR2 SVGAGI. The entry originates in a study of breast tumors, draining lymph nodes, adjacent tissues. TCRdb redid the calling of the multiplex PCR reads with MiXCR, one entry per CDR3 protein. Seen here are roughly 21,000 distinct CDR3 sequences, approximately 51% observed once, and the top ten hold roughly 8.3%. Study observations and caveats: Findings are consistent with lymph node origin and intratumoral expansion of most tumor T cells. Tumor T cell lymph node origin was a supported hypothesis, not proven. Tumors had less TCR diversity than lymph nodes, more than nontumor tissue.

J is TRBJ1-1 and V is TRBV6-5, with a weak D call TRBD1 (5 bases). Sequenced: breast tumor tissue. This clonotype was sampled from a female donor with breast cancer. Some clones in this sample may be carry-over from other donors' samples. The CDR3 region has the DNA TGTGCCAGCAGTAGAGAAGCAGGGATCCCGAACACTGAAGCTTTCTTT. Translating it yields CASSREAGIPNTEAFF.